The 24 T cell receptor beta chains listed next were all sequenced from one sample in a study of T cell repertoires in ileal Crohn's disease (dated by TCRdb to about 2019). Libraries came from the immunoSEQ multiplex PCR assay. In its TCRdb copy, this immuneACCESS table keeps in-frame sequences only and misses some clones. Where compared with another copy, unresolved V genes explain less than half of these, and the others have no known cause. The sample profile shows roughly 5,800 clones; about 80% of them were found once. The ten largest clones add up to approximately 40% of the sample. Reading the label with the study, this specimen's time point is: inflamed ileum from the surgical specimen. The sample taken for sequencing was ileal tissue. These receptors were collected from an adult with Crohn's disease.

This clone was counted a few times. The V call is TRBV5-1, the J call TRBJ1-4, with 10 bases matching TRBD1. The germline V gene encodes CDR1 SGHRS and CDR2 YFSETQ. The J segment lost 8 bases and the V segment lost 4 bases, leaving 8 bases of the junction unmatched. CDR3 length equals 15 residues. This chain's CDR3 is CASSVGQGIGEKLFF. In nucleotides, the CDR3 is TGCGCCAGCAGCGTGGGACAGGGGATAGGCGAAAAACTGTTTTTT.

The chain uses TRBV7-3 and TRBJ2-1; 8 bases are shared with TRBD1. The length of the CDR3 is 15 residues. V was clipped by 5 bases and J by 3 bases; unmatched bases: 6. CDR1 and CDR2 (germline): SGHTA, FQGTGA. The CDR3 spells CASSPSRGHYNEQFF. The CDR3 nucleotides are TGTGCCAGCAGCCCAAGCAGGGGGCACTACAATGAGCAGTTCTTC.

The V gene is TRBV25-1, the J gene TRBJ2-6, with D perhaps matching TRBD1 (5 bases). The CDR3 extends over 17 amino acids. CDR1 is MGHDK and CDR2 is SYGVNS in the germline V gene. The V end lost 2 bases, the J end lost 2 bases, and 13 bases lay between the germline ends. The DNA of the CDR3 is TGTGCCAGCAGTGAAATGTCAGGCAGGGCTGGGGCCAACGTCCTGACTTTC. Protein: CASSEMSGRAGANVLTF.

This clone was detected only a few times. This sequence joins TRBV30 and TRBJ1-5, with 7 bases fitting TRBD1. The V gene's germline CDR1 is GTSNPN and CDR2 SVGIG (reference sequence). Trimming removed 7 bases from V and 4 bases from J; junction bases left unmatched: 10. This CDR3 region has 14 residues. The CDR3 loop reads CASGGDSYNQPQHF. The CDR3 bases are TGTGCCTCGGGGGGGGACAGTTATAATCAGCCCCAGCATTTT.

This chain links TRBV11-3 with TRBJ2-2; the D is unclear. The V end lost 2 bases, the J end lost 1 base, and 2 bases lay between the germline ends. Germline-derived CDR1 and CDR2 are SGHNT and YENEEA. The CDR3 is 13 amino acids. The CDR3 nucleotides read TGTGCCAGCAGCTTAATGAACACCGGGGAGCTGTTTTTT. Its protein product is CASSLMNTGELFF.

This clone showed up just once. This CDR3 reads CASSLDQGRGNIQYF. Here the CDR3 DNA reads TGTGCCAGCAGCTTGGATCAGGGGAGGGGAAACATTCAGTACTTC. The V and J genes are TRBV5-4 and TRBJ2-4, with a possible D match to TRBD2 (7 bases). Trimming removed 0 bases at V and 6 bases at J, with 13 bases between. The CDR3 totals 15 residues. CDR1 is SGHNT, CDR2 YYREEE, per germline (reference sequence).

The V and J genes are TRBV6-1 and TRBJ2-7, with a weak D call TRBD1 (5 bases). CDR1 and CDR2 from the germline V gene are MNHNS and SASEGT. This CDR3 contains 12 residues. V was trimmed by 3 bases and J by 2 bases, leaving 5 bases between them. CDR3 sequence: CASSDRAYEQYF. DNA for the CDR3: TGTGCCAGCAGTGACAGGGCCTACGAGCAGTACTTC.

The V and J genes are TRBV7-7 and TRBJ2-7; 7 bases align to TRBD1. This CDR3 is 15 amino acids long. V shed 1 base, J shed 1 base, and the junction held 4 bases outside the gene matches. The germline gives CDR1 SSHAT, CDR2 FNYEAQ (reference sequence). The CDR3 nucleotides are TGTGCCAGCAGCTTAGGGGACAGTCAATCCTACGAGCAGTACTTC. Its protein product is CASSLGDSQSYEQYF.

The chain uses TRBV2 and TRBJ2-3, with TRBD2 identical over 9 bases. V was pared by 6 bases and J by 3 bases, with 10 bases of the junction left unmatched. CDR3 length: 16 residues. The V gene's germline CDR1 is SNHLY and CDR2 FYNNEI. In nucleotides, the CDR3 is TGTGCCAGCAGAACCTCAGCGGGGGGCGGAACAGATACGCAGTATTTT. Residues: CASRTSAGGGTDTQYF. Full variable domain (outside the CDR3, taken from reference TRBV2 and TRBJ2-3): EPEVTQTPSHQVTQMGQEVILRCVPISNHLYFYWYRQILGQKVEFLVSFYNNEISEKSEIFDDQFSVERPDGSNFTLKIRSTKLEDSAMYFCASRTSAGGGTDTQYFGPGTRLTVL.

This clone was seen only a few times. The CDR3 sequence is CASSRTGTIYGYTF. The DNA of the CDR3 is TGTGCCAGCAGCCGGACAGGGACCATCTATGGCTACACCTTC. The V call is TRBV28, the J call TRBJ1-2; TRBD1 aligns across 8 bases. V was clipped by 6 bases and J by 4 bases; unmatched bases: 7. The CDR3 has 14 amino acids. CDR1 MDHEN and CDR2 SYDVKM come from the germline V gene.

The chain joins TRBV5-1 to TRBJ2-3, with 11 bases that match TRBD2. J lost 2 bases, V lost 4 bases, and 6 bases had no gene match. Germline CDR1 reads SGHRS; CDR2 reads YFSETQ. The CDR3 consists of 16 residues. The CDR3: CASSGRLAGPTDTQYF. The CDR3 DNA sequence: TGCGCCAGCAGCGGGCGACTAGCGGGGCCCACAGATACGCAGTATTTT.

The gene calls are TRBV6-9 and TRBJ2-1; 7 positions agree with TRBD1. The CDR3 has 13 amino acids. With V trimmed by 6 bases and J by 5 bases, 4 bases remained unmatched. Looked up from germline, CDR1 is MNHGY and CDR2 is SVAAGI. In nucleotides, the CDR3 is TGTGCCAGCAGCCCGGGACAGAACAATGAGCAGTTCTTC. It yields the protein CASSPGQNNEQFF.

The rearrangement links TRBV28 to TRBJ2-2; D is unclear. The CDR3 spans 13 residues. Trimming cost V 7 bases and J 0 bases, with 6 bases left between them. In germline, CDR1 is MDHEN, CDR2 SYDVKM. CDR3 sequence reads: CASTHTNTGELFF. In DNA, the CDR3 is TGTGCCAGCACCCATACGAACACCGGGGAGCTGTTTTTT. Full variable domain (missing parts from reference TRBV28 and TRBJ2-2): DVKVTQSSRYLVKRTGEKVFLECVQDMDHENMFWYRQDPGLGLRLIYFSYDVKMKEKGDIPEGYSVSREKKERFSLILESASTNQTSMYLCASTHTNTGELFFGEGSRLTVL.

CDR3 residues: CASSSTGGRNSPLHF. CDR3 nucleotide sequence: TGTGCCAGCAGTTCAACAGGGGGCCGTAATTCACCCCTCCACTTT. This rearrangement joins TRBV7-3 to TRBJ1-6, with 9 bases aligning to TRBD1. Germline trimming cut 6 bases from V and 6 bases from J; bases unmatched to any gene: 6. Germline assignment: CDR1 SGHTA and CDR2 FQGTGA. The CDR3 length is 15 residues.

A single count supports this clone. The V and J genes are TRBV6-5 and TRBJ1-6; D is undetermined. This CDR3 comprises 15 residues. Germline CDR1 MNHEY, CDR2 SVGAGI. V was shortened by 2 bases and J by 6 bases, with 11 bases between the two germline ends. As DNA, the CDR3 is TGTGCCAGCAGTTACCTTGGGTCCGGTAATTCACCCCTCCACTTT. Translated: CASSYLGSGNSPLHF.

The chain combines TRBV18 with TRBJ2-2; D is perhaps TRBD2 (5 bases). V lost 3 bases and J 0 bases, leaving 8 bases between the germline ends. Germline V lookup: CDR1 KGHSH, CDR2 LQKENI. This CDR3 is built from 15 residues. The CDR3 region has the DNA TGTGCCAGCTCACCCAAGGAGGCGAACACCGGGGAGCTGTTTTTT. Translated, it gives CASSPKEANTGELFF.

This chain links TRBV5-1 with TRBJ1-6; D perhaps matches TRBD1 (5 bases). Germline V gene sequence: CDR1 SGHRS, CDR2 YFSETQ. The CDR3 is made up of 13 amino acids. Trimming shortened V by 1 base and J by 9 bases, and 8 bases separated the two germline ends. The chain's CDR3 is CASSLRDGSPLHF. CDR3 nucleotides: TGCGCCAGCAGCTTGAGGGACGGTTCACCCCTCCACTTT.

This clone occurred once. The chain is built from TRBV18 and TRBJ2-7; the D is unclear. Trimming shortened V by 2 bases and J by 7 bases, and 12 bases separated the two germline ends. Germline lookup yields CDR1 KGHSH and CDR2 LQKENI. CDR3 size: 13 residues. The CDR3 protein is CASSPVQTPEQYF. The CDR3 nucleotides read TGTGCCAGCTCACCAGTACAGACGCCGGAGCAGTACTTC. Variable domain in full (rest from reference TRBV18 and TRBJ2-7): NAGVMQNPRHLVRRRGQEARLRCSPMKGHSHVYWYRQLPEEGLKFMVYLQKENIIDESGMPKERFSAEFPKEGPSILRIQQVVRGDSAAYFCASSPVQTPEQYFGPGTRLTVT.

V is TRBV19 and J is TRBJ1-2; no definite D call. The CDR3 is 12 residues long. CDR1 LNHDA and CDR2 SQIVND come from the germline V gene (reference sequence). V shed 7 bases and J shed 1 base, with 7 bases lying between them. The CDR3 nucleotides read TGTGCCAGTAACCACGGTAACTATGGCTACACCTTC. Its protein is CASNHGNYGYTF.

The gene calls are TRBV29-1 and TRBJ1-1; D possibly corresponds to TRBD1 (5 bases). CDR1 SQVTM and CDR2 ANQGSEA come from the germline V gene. V was cut by 1 base and J by 1 base, with 13 bases left in between. CDR3 length: 15 residues. The CDR3 sequence: CSVEALGRRNTEAFF. CDR3 coding DNA: TGCAGCGTTGAAGCGCTGGGGCGTCGGAACACTGAAGCTTTCTTT.

V gene TRBV5-1 combines with J gene TRBJ2-5; D is ambiguous. The germline CDR1 and CDR2 sequences are SGHRS and YFSETQ. There are 12 residues in the CDR3. V was shortened by 6 bases and J by 5 bases, with 11 bases between the two germline ends. CDR3 in amino acids: CASTKGRETQYF. The DNA of the CDR3 is TGCGCCAGCACAAAGGGTCGGGAGACCCAGTACTTC.

The J gene is TRBJ2-7, the V gene TRBV9, with D possibly TRBD2 on 6 matching bases. The V end lost 0 bases, the J end lost 4 bases, and 17 bases lay between the germline ends. Looked up from germline, CDR1 is SGDLS and CDR2 is YYNGEE. This CDR3 is 16 amino acids long. For the CDR3, the DNA is TGTGCCAGCAGCGTAGGCCCCGATCCGGGGGTTTACGAGCAGTACTTC. Residues: CASSVGPDPGVYEQYF.

CDR3 nucleotide sequence: TGTGCCAGTAGCGACTATGGCTACACCTTC. Translated, it gives CASSDYGYTF. This chain links TRBV19 with TRBJ1-2; D is unresolved. There are 10 residues in the CDR3. Trimming shortened V by 6 bases and J by 3 bases, and 2 bases separated the two germline ends. Germline V gene lookup returns CDR1 LNHDA and CDR2 SQIVND (reference sequence).

The V gene is TRBV9, the J gene TRBJ1-2; D ambiguous. CDR3 length: 11 amino acids. Germline CDR1 is SGDLS and CDR2 is YYNGEE. V was cut by 3 bases and J by 8 bases, with 8 bases left in between. CDR3 residues: CASSARAGYTF. The CDR3 DNA is TGTGCCAGCAGCGCCCGGGCGGGCTACACCTTC.